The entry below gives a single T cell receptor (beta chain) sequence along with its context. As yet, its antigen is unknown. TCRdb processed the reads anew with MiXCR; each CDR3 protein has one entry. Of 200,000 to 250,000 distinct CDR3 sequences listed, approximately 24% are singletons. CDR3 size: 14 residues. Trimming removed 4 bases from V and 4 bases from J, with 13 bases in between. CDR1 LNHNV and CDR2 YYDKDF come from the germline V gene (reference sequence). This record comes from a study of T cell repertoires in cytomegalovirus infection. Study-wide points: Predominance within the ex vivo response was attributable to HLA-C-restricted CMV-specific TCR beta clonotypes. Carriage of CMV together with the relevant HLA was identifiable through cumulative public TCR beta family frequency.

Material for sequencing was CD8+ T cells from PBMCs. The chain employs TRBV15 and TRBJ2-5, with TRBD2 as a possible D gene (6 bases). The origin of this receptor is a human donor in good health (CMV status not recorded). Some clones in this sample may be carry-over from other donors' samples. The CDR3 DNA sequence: TGTGCCACCAGCACGAGGCGGGGAGGAGAGACCCAGTACTTC. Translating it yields CATSTRRGGETQYF.